The T cell receptor (beta chain) described here comes from a study of CD8 T cells in ankylosing spondylitis. Trimming stripped 5 bases from V and 4 bases from J, with 6 bases between. This CDR3 is built from 10 residues. Germline V CDR1 and CDR2: SQVTM, ANQGSEA. A single record per CDR3 protein comes from TCRdb applying MiXCR to the 5' RACE reads. The sample consists of under 450,000 distinct CDR3 sequences, 20% to 25% of them appearing once. This clonotype was detected once. This chain links TRBV29-1 with TRBJ2-7; maybe TRBD1 (5 bases). The TCR originated in a male donor with ankylosing spondylitis or in good health (not recorded which). The sequenced material came from blood, either unsorted or a sorted T cell fraction (not recorded which). The CDR3 DNA follows: TGCAGCGTTTCAGGGTACGAGCAGTACTTC. As protein: CSVSGYEQYF.